Shown below are 15 T cell receptor beta chains from a single sample sequenced in a study of regulatory T cells in long-lasting Graves disease. Time point of the sample: newly diagnosed GD, antithyroid drugs for less than 3 months. The TCR library was made from RNA that had been extracted from PBMCs in TRIzol. In building TCR beta libraries, iRepertoire HTBI primers were used together with Arm-PCR of CDR3 regions. MiXCR was run by TCRdb on the multiplex PCR reads, yielding one entry per CDR3 protein. The sample carries 400,000 to 450,000 distinct CDR3 sequences, roughly 15% recorded once. The sample also formed part of further work on T cells in Graves' hyperthyroidism and ophthalmopathy.

Sample: peripheral blood mononuclear cells (PBMCs), taken at new diagnosis, from a patient treated with antithyroid drugs. Receptors originate from a woman in her thirties with Graves disease.

On this clonotype itself: Germline is not matched at one junction end, which may reflect a read error. The genes are TRBV18 and TRBJ2-7; D may be TRBD2 (6 bases). Germline CDR1 and CDR2: KGHSH and LQKENI. The CDR3 length is 13 residues. CDR3: CASSPVTRGERYF. The CDR3 bases are TGTGCCAGCTCACCCGTGACTAGAGGCGAGCGGTACTTC.

This clonotype was recorded at least ten times. The V and J genes are TRBV11-1 and TRBJ1-1; D unclear. V lost 5 bases and J lost 0, with 19 bases in between. This CDR3 spans 17 amino acids. CDR1 and CDR2 (germline): SGHAT, FQDESV (reference sequence). CDR3 sequence reads: CASSPPGPLTLNTEAFF. CDR3 nucleotides: TGTGCCAGCAGCCCCCCGGGTCCATTGACTTTGAACACTGAAGCTTTCTTT. The complete variable domain, with remaining parts taken from reference TRBV11-1 and TRBJ1-1, reads EAEVAQSPRYKITEKSQAVAFWCDPISGHATLYWYRQILGQGPELLVQFQDESVVDDSQLPKDRFSAERLKGVDSTLKIQPAELGDSAMYLCASSPPGPLTLNTEAFFGQGTRLTVV.

This clonotype was seen a single time. A much bigger clone sits one base away, suggesting this may be a read error. The rearrangement joins TRBV6-1 to TRBJ2-1, with 7 bases aligning to TRBD1. The CDR3 is 12 amino acids. Germline CDR1 reads MNHNS; CDR2 reads SASEGT. CDR3 residues: CASSPTGLERFF. The CDR3 DNA reads as TGTGCCAGCAGTCCGACAGGGTTGGAGCGGTTCTTC.

This clonotype was counted a few times. This sequence joins TRBV5-8 and TRBJ1-2, with TRBD1 as a possible D gene (5 bases). This CDR3 comprises 13 residues. Trimming stripped 2 bases from V and 4 bases from J, with 9 bases between. CDR1 and CDR2 (germline): SGHTS, YDEGEE. The CDR3 is CASSFSGSYGYTF. The CDR3 DNA reads as TGTGCCAGCAGCTTCTCAGGGTCCTATGGCTACACCTTC. The variable domain in full, with the rest retrieved from reference TRBV5-8 and TRBJ1-2, is EAGVTQSPTHLIKTRGQQATLRCSPISGHTSVYWYQQALGLGLQFLLWYDEGEERNRGNFPPRFSGRQFPNYSSELNVNALELEDSALYLCASSFSGSYGYTFGSGTRLTVV.

This clonotype appeared many times. V is TRBV2 and J is TRBJ2-6, with 7 bases identical to TRBD1. The CDR3 is made up of 17 amino acids. Losses at the gene ends were 6 bases for V and 0 bases for J; bases not matched to a gene: 8. Germline CDR1 is SNHLY and CDR2 is FYNNEI. The CDR3 nucleotides read TGTGCCAGCAGGGGGGACAGAGCCCTCTCTGGGGCCAACGTCCTGACTTTC. Protein sequence: CASRGDRALSGANVLTF.

This clonotype was found many times. The chain couples TRBV29-1 to TRBJ2-4; possible D gene TRBD1, 6 bases. Germline lookup yields CDR1 SQVTM and CDR2 ANQGSEA. The V and J ends lost 3 bases and 1 base respectively, with 10 bases between them. The CDR3 covers 14 residues. The CDR3 DNA is TGCAGCGTTGAGACAGGAGAGGCCAAAAACATTCAGTACTTC. Amino acids: CSVETGEAKNIQYF.

This clonotype was recorded a few times. V and J are TRBV27 and TRBJ2-2; 11 bases agree with TRBD2. Germline trimming cut 3 bases from V and 2 bases from J; bases unmatched to any gene: 5. The CDR3 covers 17 residues. Germline V gene data show CDR1 as MNHEY and CDR2 as SMNVEV (reference sequence). The CDR3 bases are TGTGCCAGCAGTTTCACTAGCGGGAGACCCAACACCGGGGAGCTGTTTTTT. Residues: CASSFTSGRPNTGELFF.

Ten or more counts support this clonotype. This chain uses TRBV28 with TRBJ1-3, with a weak D call TRBD1 (5 bases). Trimming removed 0 bases at V and 0 bases at J, with 12 bases between. Germline V lookup: CDR1 MDHEN, CDR2 SYDVKM. This CDR3 has 17 amino acids. In DNA, the CDR3 is TGTGCCAGCAGTTTATGGTCTCGGGGACTCTCTGGAAACACCATATATTTT. As protein: CASSLWSRGLSGNTIYF.

This clonotype was seen only a few times. The V call is TRBV2, the J call TRBJ2-3; D not resolved. V dropped 5 bases and J dropped 4 bases, with 13 bases sitting between them. The CDR3 has 14 amino acids. Germline CDR1 and CDR2: SNHLY and FYNNEI. The chain's CDR3 is CASSRTRTADTQYF. DNA of the CDR3: TGTGCCAGCAGTAGGACCCGAACAGCAGATACGCAGTATTTT.

This clonotype appeared many times. The V call is TRBV10-3, the J call TRBJ2-7; no reliable D call. CDR1 is ENHRY, CDR2 SYGVKD, per germline. CDR3 length equals 14 residues. V was shortened by 4 bases and J by 4 bases, with 14 bases between the two germline ends. The CDR3 nucleotides are TGTGCCATCAGTGCATCTGACACCGGATACGAGCAGTACTTC. This encodes CAISASDTGYEQYF.

The rearrangement uses TRBV7-2 and TRBJ2-1; TRBD1 or TRBD2 may be the D gene (5 bases each). V was clipped by 2 bases and J by 3 bases, with 17 bases between them. This CDR3 spans 17 amino acids. CDR1 SGHTA and CDR2 FQGNSA come from the germline V gene. In nucleotides, the CDR3 is TGTGCCAGCAGCTTATGGGACGGGACGATAGGCTACAATGAGCAGTTCTTC. The encoded protein is CASSLWDGTIGYNEQFF. Variable domain in full (rest from reference TRBV7-2 and TRBJ2-1): GAGVSQSPSNKVTEKGKDVELRCDPISGHTALYWYRQSLGQGLEFLIYFQGNSAPDKSGLPSDRFSAERTGGSVSTLTIQRTQQEDSAVYLCASSLWDGTIGYNEQFFGPGTRLTVL.

The chain recombines TRBV29-1 with TRBJ2-5; D ambiguous. The CDR3 spans 10 residues. Germline assignment: CDR1 SQVTM and CDR2 ANQGSEA. Trimming removed 3 bases at V and 7 bases at J, with 6 bases between. CDR3: CSVDVGTQYF. CDR3 nucleotides: TGCAGCGTTGATGTGGGGACCCAGTACTTC.

This clonotype showed up many times. The chain joins TRBV18 to TRBJ2-1; 10 nucleotides align to TRBD2. This CDR3 comprises 14 residues. From germline, CDR1 is KGHSH and CDR2 LQKENI. V lost 4 bases and J lost 6; bases outside the gene matches: 3. In DNA form, the CDR3 reads TGTGCCAGCTCACTGATAGCGGGAGGCAATGAGCAGTTCTTC. It encodes CASSLIAGGNEQFF.

Regarding this clonotype: A single base is all that separates this from a far larger clone, so a read error is likely. The chain recombines TRBV7-3 with TRBJ1-1; a possible D gene is TRBD1 (5 bases). Germline lookup yields CDR1 SGHTA and CDR2 FQGTGA. V lost 3 bases to trimming and J lost 7 bases, with 9 bases between them. The CDR3 extends over 12 amino acids. CDR3 sequence: CASSLRGGEAFF. In DNA, the CDR3 is TGTGCCAGCAGCTTGAGGGGCGGTGAAGCTTTCTTT.

The V and J genes are TRBV4-1 and TRBJ1-4, with a possible D match to TRBD1 (5 bases). The CDR3 length is 18 residues. CDR1 and CDR2 from the germline V gene are MGHRA and YSYEKL. Deletions cut 4 bases from V and 0 bases from J, with 18 bases between. Here the CDR3 DNA reads TGCGCCAGCAGCCTCCCGGGACCGAGTCCTGCAACTAATGAAAAACTGTTTTTT. It encodes CASSLPGPSPATNEKLFF.